This entry describes one T cell receptor beta chain. This specimen belongs to a study of CD8+ T cells in alopecia areata. Stated treatment: oral pan-JAK inhibitor, 5-10 mg twice daily. Those with alopecia areata gave lesional scalp punch biopsies and peripheral blood. RNA was extracted and reverse transcribed into cDNA as the sequencing template. Profiled with immunoSEQ multiplex PCR; TCRdb holds only in-frame clones, not every one. The sample has fewer than 250,000 clones, over 55% seen once. Germline-derived CDR1 and CDR2 are SQVTM and ANQGSEA. This CDR3 comprises 14 residues. V trimming: 3 bases; J trimming: 4 bases; junction bases outside the gene matches: 0.

Sequences were derived from CD4+ T cells sorted from blood, sampled at week 24, from a patient treated with tofacitinib. The genes are TRBV29-1 and TRBJ2-3, with 14 bases matching TRBD2. The receptor was isolated from a human donor with alopecia areata. This CDR3 is CSVETSGGADTQYF. For the CDR3, the DNA is TGCAGCGTTGAGACTAGCGGGGGGGCAGATACGCAGTATTTT.